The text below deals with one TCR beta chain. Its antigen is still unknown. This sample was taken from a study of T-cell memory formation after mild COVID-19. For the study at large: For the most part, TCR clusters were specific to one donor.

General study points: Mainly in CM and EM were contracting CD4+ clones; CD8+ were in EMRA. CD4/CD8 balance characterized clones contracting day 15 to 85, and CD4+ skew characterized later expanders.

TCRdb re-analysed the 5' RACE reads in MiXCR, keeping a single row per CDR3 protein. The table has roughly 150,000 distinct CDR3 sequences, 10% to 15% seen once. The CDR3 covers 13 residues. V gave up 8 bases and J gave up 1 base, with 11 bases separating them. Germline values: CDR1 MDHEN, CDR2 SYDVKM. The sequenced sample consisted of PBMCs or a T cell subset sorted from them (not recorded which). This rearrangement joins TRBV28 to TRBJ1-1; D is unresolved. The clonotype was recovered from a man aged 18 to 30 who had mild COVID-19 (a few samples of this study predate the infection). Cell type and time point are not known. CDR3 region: CASRESKNTEAFF. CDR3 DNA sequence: TGTGCCAGCCGGGAAAGTAAGAACACTGAAGCTTTCTTT. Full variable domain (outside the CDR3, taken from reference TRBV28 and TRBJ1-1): DVKVTQSSRYLVKRTGEKVFLECVQDMDHENMFWYRQDPGLGLRLIYFSYDVKMKEKGDIPEGYSVSREKKERFSLILESASTNQTSMYLCASRESKNTEAFFGQGTRLTVV.